These 14 T cell receptor beta chains were sequenced from one sample in a study of OX40 agonist ivuxolimab in advanced cancers. TCRdb's copy holds only in-frame clones and misses some; the assay was immunoSEQ multiplex PCR. The sample records some 70,000 clones, 80% being singletons. The specimen comprised CD4+ or CD8+ T cells sorted from blood, sampled in a trial of the OX40 agonist ivuxolimab. The receptors were sampled from an adult with an advanced solid tumor such as melanoma, head and neck, liver or kidney cancer.

The chain carries TRBV9 and TRBJ1-1, with a possible D match to TRBD1 (5 bases). The ends were cut back, 3 bases at V and 8 bases at J, with 14 bases in the middle. Germline V gene data show CDR1 as SGDLS and CDR2 as YYNGEE. The CDR3 is 13 amino acids. The CDR3 region is CASSDTPGREAFF. Written as DNA, the CDR3 is TGTGCCAGCAGCGATACCCCAGGGCGAGAAGCTTTCTTT.

The V and J genes are TRBV18 and TRBJ2-2; 7 positions match TRBD1. The CDR3 runs to 14 residues. The germline V gene has CDR1 KGHSH and CDR2 LQKENI. V lost 3 bases, J lost 6 bases, and 4 bases stayed unmatched. Written as DNA, the CDR3 is TGTGCCAGCTCACCGGGACAGCGCTCCGGGGAGCTGTTTTTT. Its protein product is CASSPGQRSGELFF.

This sequence joins TRBV6-5 and TRBJ2-6, with 7 positions matching TRBD1. The CDR3 is 15 amino acids. With V trimmed by 8 bases and J by 4 bases, 8 bases remained unmatched. CDR1 and CDR2 (germline): MNHEY, SVGAGI. The CDR3 spells CASGRTGVGANVLTF. In DNA, the CDR3 is TGTGCCAGCGGCCGTACAGGGGTCGGGGCCAACGTCCTGACTTTC.

The chain employs TRBV25-1 and TRBJ2-7, with TRBD1 matching over 10 bases. The CDR3 has 14 residues. The germline V gene encodes CDR1 MGHDK and CDR2 SYGVNS. V shed 5 bases and J 6 bases; nucleotides not matched to a gene: 7. This CDR3 reads CASSPPGTGAEQYF. In DNA, the CDR3 is TGTGCCAGCAGTCCCCCCGGGACAGGGGCCGAGCAGTACTTC.

The V and J genes are TRBV18 and TRBJ1-1; the D is unclear. V was trimmed by 6 bases and J by 1 base, leaving 9 bases between them. CDR1 and CDR2 from the germline V gene are KGHSH and LQKENI. The CDR3 is 13 amino acids. CDR3 amino acids: CASSTTQNTEAFF. The CDR3 nucleotides are TGTGCCAGCTCCACGACCCAGAACACTGAAGCTTTCTTT.

The chain carries TRBV7-2 and TRBJ2-5; 14 positions match TRBD2. Germline V gene sequence: CDR1 SGHTA, CDR2 FQGNSA. The CDR3 has 19 residues. V was clipped by 0 bases and J by 2 bases; unmatched bases: 8. CDR3 region: CASSLALPTSGGDQETQYF. The CDR3 DNA sequence: TGTGCCAGCAGCTTAGCGTTACCGACTAGCGGGGGGGATCAAGAGACCCAGTACTTC.

This chain uses TRBV7-2 with TRBJ2-5, with D hard to call. This CDR3 region has 13 residues. Trimming pared 4 bases from V and 1 base from J, leaving 7 bases between. In germline, CDR1 is SGHTA, CDR2 FQGNSA. CDR3 DNA: TGTGCCAGCAGCTGGTCCTTCCAAGAGACCCAGTACTTC. Its protein product is CASSWSFQETQYF.

This clone was found a few times. The genes are TRBV19 and TRBJ1-2; 8 nucleotides line up with TRBD1. The germline V gene has CDR1 LNHDA and CDR2 SQIVND (reference sequence). Losses at the gene ends were 6 bases for V and 6 bases for J; bases not matched to a gene: 15. CDR3 length: 16 residues. CDR3 amino acids: CASRQTGEPQRDGYTF. The CDR3 DNA reads TGTGCCAGTAGACAGACAGGGGAACCTCAGCGGGATGGCTACACCTTC.

V is TRBV6-6 and J is TRBJ1-1; maybe TRBD1 (5 bases). Trimming removed 6 bases from V and 4 bases from J, with 15 bases in between. Germline-derived CDR1 and CDR2 are MNHNY and SVGAGI (reference sequence). The CDR3 spans 14 residues. The DNA for the CDR3 is TGTGCCAGCAGCAGGGAAATCCAGGGCACTGAAGCTTTCTTT. Protein: CASSREIQGTEAFF.

The gene calls are TRBV19 and TRBJ1-2, with 7 bases that match TRBD1. The CDR3 runs 13 residues. Germline V lookup: CDR1 LNHDA, CDR2 SQIVND (reference sequence). Germline trimming cut 9 bases from V and 5 bases from J; bases unmatched to any gene: 9. CDR3 in amino acids: CASLGTALYGYTF. DNA of the CDR3: TGTGCCAGCCTCGGGACAGCACTATATGGCTACACCTTC.

This sequence joins TRBV5-1 and TRBJ1-3; D is uncertain. The CDR3 spans 14 residues. Germline CDR1 is SGHRS and CDR2 is YFSETQ. Trimming took off 4 bases at V and 0 bases at J, with 8 bases between the two ends. CDR3 sequence (DNA): TGCGCCAGCAGCCAGACGGTCTCTGGAAACACCATATATTTT. Encoded protein: CASSQTVSGNTIYF. Full variable domain (missing parts from reference TRBV5-1 and TRBJ1-3): KAGVTQTPRYLIKTRGQQVTLSCSPISGHRSVSWYQQTPGQGLQFLFEYFSETQRNKGNFPGRFSGRQFSNSRSEMNVSTLELGDSALYLCASSQTVSGNTIYFGEGSWLTVV.

This clone has only a few counts. Written as DNA, the CDR3 is TGCGCCAGCAGCCAAGATTCTGCCTACACCGGGGAGCTGTTTTTT. Amino acid sequence: CASSQDSAYTGELFF. The genes are TRBV4-1 and TRBJ2-2; D gene unclear. The CDR3 totals 15 residues. Between the trimmed V and J ends, which lost 0 bases and 3 bases, there was a span of 8 bases. CDR1 MGHRA and CDR2 YSYEKL come from the germline V gene.

The chain links TRBV7-9 to TRBJ2-2; D uncertain. V lost 2 bases, J lost 4 bases, and 5 bases lay in between. The CDR3 consists of 13 residues. CDR1 and CDR2 from the germline V gene are SEHNR and FQNEAQ (reference sequence). CDR3 region: CASSLMVTGELFF. The DNA for the CDR3 is TGTGCCAGCAGCTTAATGGTCACCGGGGAGCTGTTTTTT. Full variable domain (outside the CDR3, taken from reference TRBV7-9 and TRBJ2-2): DTGVSQNPRHKITKRGQNVTFRCDPISEHNRLYWYRQTLGQGPEFLTYFQNEAQLEKSRLLSDRFSAERPKGSFSTLEIQRTEQGDSAMYLCASSLMVTGELFFGEGSRLTVL.

CDR3 coding DNA: TGTGCCAGCTCCAGCATAAGACAGGGAGGGCACTATGGCTACACCTTC. Amino acids: CASSSIRQGGHYGYTF. The chain has TRBV27 and TRBJ1-2, with 7 nucleotides matching TRBD1. Germline CDR1 is MNHEY and CDR2 is SMNVEV (reference sequence). This CDR3 comprises 16 residues. J gave up 3 bases and V 8 bases, and 15 bases lay outside the gene matches.